The present TCR beta chain was sequenced within a study of control samples from healthy donors and cancer patients. Per germline, CDR1 MNHEY and CDR2 SMNVEV (reference sequence). This CDR3 is built from 13 residues. The germline V and J ends were trimmed by 5 bases and 4 bases, with 9 bases remaining between them. TCRdb's copy holds only in-frame clones and misses some; the assay was immunoSEQ multiplex PCR. The table includes 200,000 or so clones, about 95% detected once. The chain couples TRBV27 to TRBJ2-1; D uncertain. The sample comprised blood. The clonotype was recovered from a middle-aged man in good health. The CDR3 nucleotides read TGTGCCAGCAGTGCCAACGAGTACAATGAGCAGTTCTTC. Its translation is CASSANEYNEQFF.